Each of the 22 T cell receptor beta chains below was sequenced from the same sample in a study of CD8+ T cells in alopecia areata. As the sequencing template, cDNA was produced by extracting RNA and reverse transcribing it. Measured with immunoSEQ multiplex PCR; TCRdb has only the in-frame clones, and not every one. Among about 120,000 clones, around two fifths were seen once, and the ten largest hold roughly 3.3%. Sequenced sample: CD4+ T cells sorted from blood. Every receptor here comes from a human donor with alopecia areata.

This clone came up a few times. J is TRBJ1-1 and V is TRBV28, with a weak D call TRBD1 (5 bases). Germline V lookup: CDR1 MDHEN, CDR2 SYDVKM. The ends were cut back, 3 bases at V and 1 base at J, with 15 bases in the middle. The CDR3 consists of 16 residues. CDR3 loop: CASSLGGLKGNTEAFF. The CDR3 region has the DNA TGTGCCAGCAGTTTGGGGGGTCTTAAGGGGAACACTGAAGCTTTCTTT.

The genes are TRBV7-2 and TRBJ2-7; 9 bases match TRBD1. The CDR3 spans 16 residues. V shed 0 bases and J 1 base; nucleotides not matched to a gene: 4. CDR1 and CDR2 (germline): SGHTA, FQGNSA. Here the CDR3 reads CASSLATGGRSYEQYF. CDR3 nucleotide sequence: TGTGCCAGCAGCTTAGCCACAGGGGGCCGGTCCTACGAGCAGTACTTC.

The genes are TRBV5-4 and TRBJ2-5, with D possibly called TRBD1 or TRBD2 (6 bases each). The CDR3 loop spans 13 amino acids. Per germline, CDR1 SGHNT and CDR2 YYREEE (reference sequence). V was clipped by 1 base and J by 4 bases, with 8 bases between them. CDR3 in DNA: TGTGCCAGCAGCTTGAGGGGGGCAGAGACCCAGTACTTC. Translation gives CASSLRGAETQYF.

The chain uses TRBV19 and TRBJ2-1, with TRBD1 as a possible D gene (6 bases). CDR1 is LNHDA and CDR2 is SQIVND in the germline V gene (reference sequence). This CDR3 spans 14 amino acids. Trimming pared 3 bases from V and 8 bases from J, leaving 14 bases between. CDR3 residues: CASSIMAGADEQFF. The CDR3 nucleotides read TGTGCCAGTAGTATCATGGCAGGGGCAGATGAGCAGTTCTTC.

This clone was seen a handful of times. The CDR3 DNA reads TGTGCCAGCAGCTGGAAGGACAGATTAGTCCAAAATGAGCAGTTCTTC. Its translation: CASSWKDRLVQNEQFF. The chain uses TRBV7-2 and TRBJ2-1, with D tentatively TRBD1 (6 bases). CDR3 size: 16 residues. CDR1 is SGHTA, CDR2 FQGNSA, per germline. With 4 bases removed from V and 7 bases from J, the gap between germline ends came to 20 bases.

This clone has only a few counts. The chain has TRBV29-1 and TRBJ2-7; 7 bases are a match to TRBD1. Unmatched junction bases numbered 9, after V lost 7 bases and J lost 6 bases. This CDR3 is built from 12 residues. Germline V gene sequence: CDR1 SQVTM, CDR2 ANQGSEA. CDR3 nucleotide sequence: TGCAGCGGGACCACAGGGGACGGCGAGCAGTACTTC. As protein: CSGTTGDGEQYF.

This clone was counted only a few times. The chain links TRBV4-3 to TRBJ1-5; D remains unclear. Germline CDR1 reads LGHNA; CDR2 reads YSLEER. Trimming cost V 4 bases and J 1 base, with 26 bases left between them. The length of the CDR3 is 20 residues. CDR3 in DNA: TGCGCCAGCAGCCCCCGTATCATATCGAGAGGGAGGGTAAGCAATCAGCCCCAGCATTTT. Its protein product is CASSPRIISRGRVSNQPQHF.

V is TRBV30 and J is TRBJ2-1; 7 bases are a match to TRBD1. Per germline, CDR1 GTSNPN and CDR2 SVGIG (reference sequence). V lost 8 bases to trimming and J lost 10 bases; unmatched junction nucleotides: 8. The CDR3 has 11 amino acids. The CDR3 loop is CARQGNYEQFF. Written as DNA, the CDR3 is TGTGCCCGACAGGGTAATTACGAGCAGTTCTTC.

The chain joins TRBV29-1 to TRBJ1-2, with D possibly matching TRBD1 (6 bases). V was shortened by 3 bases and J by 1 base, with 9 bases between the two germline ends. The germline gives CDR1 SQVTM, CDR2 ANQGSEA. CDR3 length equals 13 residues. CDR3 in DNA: TGCAGCGTTGACAGGGGTCGTAACTATGGCTACACCTTC. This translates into CSVDRGRNYGYTF. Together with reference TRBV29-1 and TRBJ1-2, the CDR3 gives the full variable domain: SAVISQKPSRDICQRGTSLTIQCQVDSQVTMMFWYRQQPGQSLTLIATANQGSEATYESGFVIDKFPISRPNLTFSTLTVSNMSPEDSSIYLCSVDRGRNYGYTFGSGTRLTVV.

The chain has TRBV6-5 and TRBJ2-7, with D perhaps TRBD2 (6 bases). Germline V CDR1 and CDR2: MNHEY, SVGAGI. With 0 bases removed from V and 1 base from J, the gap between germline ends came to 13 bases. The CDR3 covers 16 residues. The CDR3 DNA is TGTGCCAGCAGTTACTCCACGCGGGGTGGTTCCTACGAGCAGTACTTC. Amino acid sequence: CASSYSTRGGSYEQYF.

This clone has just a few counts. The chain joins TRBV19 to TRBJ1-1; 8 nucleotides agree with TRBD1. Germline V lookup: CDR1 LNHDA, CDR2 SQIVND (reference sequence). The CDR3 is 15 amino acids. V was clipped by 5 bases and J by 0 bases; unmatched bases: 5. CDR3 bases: TGTGCCAGTAGTTTCAAGGGACAGGTGAACACTGAAGCTTTCTTT. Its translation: CASSFKGQVNTEAFF.

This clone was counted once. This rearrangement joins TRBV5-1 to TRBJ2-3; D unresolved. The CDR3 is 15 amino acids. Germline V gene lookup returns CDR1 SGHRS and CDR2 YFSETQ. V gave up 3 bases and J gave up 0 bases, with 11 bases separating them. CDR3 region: CASSYRDKSTDTQYF. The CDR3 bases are TGCGCCAGCAGCTATAGGGATAAGAGCACAGATACGCAGTATTTT. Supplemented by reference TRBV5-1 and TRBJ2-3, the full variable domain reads KAGVTQTPRYLIKTRGQQVTLSCSPISGHRSVSWYQQTPGQGLQFLFEYFSETQRNKGNFPGRFSGRQFSNSRSEMNVSTLELGDSALYLCASSYRDKSTDTQYFGPGTRLTVL.

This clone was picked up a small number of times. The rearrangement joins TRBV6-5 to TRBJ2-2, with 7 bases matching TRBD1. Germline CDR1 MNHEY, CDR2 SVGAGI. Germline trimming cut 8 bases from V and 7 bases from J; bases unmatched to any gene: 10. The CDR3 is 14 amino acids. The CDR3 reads CASGRQGVGGELFF. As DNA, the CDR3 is TGTGCCAGCGGGCGACAGGGCGTGGGCGGGGAGCTGTTTTTT.

CDR3 amino acids: CASSLVAAPEQFF. The CDR3 nucleotides read TGCGCCAGCAGCTTGGTTGCGGCACCAGAGCAGTTCTTC. The chain links TRBV5-1 to TRBJ2-1; no firm D call. CDR1 and CDR2 (germline): SGHRS, YFSETQ. The V and J ends lost 0 bases and 10 bases respectively, with 11 bases between them. The CDR3 is 13 residues long.

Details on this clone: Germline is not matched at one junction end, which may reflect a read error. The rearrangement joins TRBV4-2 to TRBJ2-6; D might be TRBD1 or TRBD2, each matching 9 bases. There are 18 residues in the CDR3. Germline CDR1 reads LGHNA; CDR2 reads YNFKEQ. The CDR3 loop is CASSQESGLATGGNVLTF. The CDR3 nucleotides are TGTGCCAGCAGCCAAGAAAGCGGACTAGCGACAGGGGGCAACGTCCTGACTTTC.

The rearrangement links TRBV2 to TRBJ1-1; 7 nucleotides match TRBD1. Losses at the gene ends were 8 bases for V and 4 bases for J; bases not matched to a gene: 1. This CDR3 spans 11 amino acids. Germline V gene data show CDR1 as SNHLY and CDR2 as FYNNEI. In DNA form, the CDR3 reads TGTGCCAGCCGACAGGGCACTGAAGCTTTCTTT. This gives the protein CASRQGTEAFF.

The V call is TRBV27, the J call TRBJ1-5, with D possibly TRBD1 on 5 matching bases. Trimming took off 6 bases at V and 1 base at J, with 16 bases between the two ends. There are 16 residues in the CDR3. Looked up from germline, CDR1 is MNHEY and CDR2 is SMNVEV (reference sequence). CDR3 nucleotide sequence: TGTGCCAGCAGCTCGACCAGGGTGGCGAGCAATCAGCCCCAGCATTTT. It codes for CASSSTRVASNQPQHF.

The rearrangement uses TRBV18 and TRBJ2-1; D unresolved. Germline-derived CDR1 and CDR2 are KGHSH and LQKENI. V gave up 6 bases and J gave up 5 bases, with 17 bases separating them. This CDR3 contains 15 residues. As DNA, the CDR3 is TGTGCCAGCTCTGGGTCCCAGGCTTGGCACAATGAGCAGTTCTTC. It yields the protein CASSGSQAWHNEQFF. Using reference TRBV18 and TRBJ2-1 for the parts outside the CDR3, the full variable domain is NAGVMQNPRHLVRRRGQEARLRCSPMKGHSHVYWYRQLPEEGLKFMVYLQKENIIDESGMPKERFSAEFPKEGPSILRIQQVVRGDSAAYFCASSGSQAWHNEQFFGPGTRLTVL.

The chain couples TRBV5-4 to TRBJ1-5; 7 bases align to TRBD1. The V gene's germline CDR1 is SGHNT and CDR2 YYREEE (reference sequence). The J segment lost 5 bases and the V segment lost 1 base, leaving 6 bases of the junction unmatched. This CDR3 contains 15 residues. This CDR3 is CASSLNPTGDQPQHF. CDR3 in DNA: TGTGCCAGCAGCTTGAACCCCACAGGGGATCAGCCCCAGCATTTT.

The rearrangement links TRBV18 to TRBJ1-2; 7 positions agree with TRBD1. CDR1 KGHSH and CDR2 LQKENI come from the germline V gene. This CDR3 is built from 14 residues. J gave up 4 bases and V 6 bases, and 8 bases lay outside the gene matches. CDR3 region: CASSPGQETYGYTF. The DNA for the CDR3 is TGTGCCAGCTCCCCCGGACAGGAAACCTATGGCTACACCTTC.

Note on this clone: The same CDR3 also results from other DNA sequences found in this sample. Here the CDR3 reads CSAGEETQYF. The CDR3 DNA is TGCAGCGCCGGAGAGGAGACCCAGTACTTC. V and J are TRBV29-1 and TRBJ2-5; the D is unclear. The V gene's germline CDR1 is SQVTM and CDR2 ANQGSEA. V was cut by 7 bases and J by 5 bases, with 8 bases left in between. The CDR3 loop spans 10 amino acids.

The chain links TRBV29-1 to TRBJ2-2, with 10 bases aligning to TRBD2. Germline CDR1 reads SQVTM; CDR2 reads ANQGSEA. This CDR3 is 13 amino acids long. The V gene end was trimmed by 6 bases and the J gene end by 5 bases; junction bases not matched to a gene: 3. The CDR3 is CSVAGGDTGELFF. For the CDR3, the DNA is TGCAGCGTAGCGGGAGGGGATACCGGGGAGCTGTTTTTT.